This T cell receptor (beta chain) was recovered during a study of blood T cell repertoires in COVID-19. The V and J ends lost 2 bases and 5 bases respectively, with 10 bases between them. This CDR3 is 13 amino acids long. Per the germline V gene, CDR1 is SGHNT and CDR2 is YYREEE (reference sequence). Sequencing used immunoSEQ multiplex PCR; TCRdb keeps in-frame clones, though not all of them. The table includes 120,000 to 150,000 clones, about 82% detected once. J is TRBJ2-5 and V is TRBV5-4, with a tentative D call TRBD2 (6 bases). Sample: peripheral blood. The receptor's source is a woman aged 60 to 75 with acute or convalescent COVID-19. DNA of the CDR3: TGTGCCAGCAGCTTCGGAGGGGAGGAGACCCAGTACTTC. As protein: CASSFGGEETQYF.